This passage covers 13 T cell receptor beta chains from one sample sequenced in a study of CD8+ T cells in alopecia areata. Treatment indicated: oral pan-JAK inhibitor, 5-10 mg twice daily. TCR sequencing used cDNA made by reverse transcription of extracted RNA. Repertoires were generated with immunoSEQ multiplex PCR, while TCRdb's copy carries only in-frame clones and drops some. The sample holds about 220,000 clones; approximately 57% are singletons and the top ten take roughly 1.5%. Source: CD4+ T cells sorted from blood, taken at week 4, from a patient treated with tofacitinib. The receptors were sampled from a human donor with alopecia areata.

The chain carries TRBV6-1 and TRBJ1-1; D is unclear. V was trimmed by 6 bases and J by 0 bases, leaving 5 bases between them. CDR3 length equals 12 residues. CDR1 and CDR2 (germline): MNHNS, SASEGT. CDR3 DNA: TGTGCCAGCAGGGTAATGAACACTGAAGCTTTCTTT. Translated: CASRVMNTEAFF.

The rearrangement links TRBV1 to TRBJ2-5; no check of the table's D call, TRBD2, against the DNA was made. TRBV1 is a pseudogene locus. This CDR3 has 14 amino acids. Written as DNA, the CDR3 is TGCACCAGCCCGGGAGCGGGGGGATTGGAGACCCAGTACTTC. Translation: CTSPGAGGLETQYF.

The chain has TRBV7-2 and TRBJ2-3; 12 bases are shared with TRBD2. The germline gives CDR1 SGHTA, CDR2 FQGNSA. CDR3 length: 16 amino acids. Unmatched junction bases numbered 5, after V lost 5 bases and J lost 2 bases. The CDR3 protein is CASSTTSGGNTDTQYF. The CDR3, as DNA: TGTGCCAGCAGCACAACTAGCGGGGGGAACACAGATACGCAGTATTTT.

The genes are TRBV27 and TRBJ2-3; TRBD2 matches 11 bases. CDR1 MNHEY and CDR2 SMNVEV come from the germline V gene (reference sequence). Trimming at V came to 2 bases and at J to 4 bases, leaving 5 bases not matched to a gene. The CDR3 runs 16 residues. CDR3 sequence: CASSLPVAGGPDTQYF. CDR3 sequence (DNA): TGTGCCAGCAGTTTACCGGTAGCGGGGGGGCCAGATACGCAGTATTTT.

The chain links TRBV4-3 to TRBJ1-1; TRBD1 is a possible D gene (6 bases). The germline V and J ends were trimmed by 0 bases and 6 bases, with 11 bases remaining between them. Per germline, CDR1 LGHNA and CDR2 YSLEER. CDR3 size: 14 residues. CDR3 nucleotide sequence: TGCGCCAGCAGCCAAGACAGGGGTATCGCTGAAGCTTTCTTT. It yields the protein CASSQDRGIAEAFF.

V gene TRBV2 combines with J gene TRBJ2-1; 9 nucleotides line up with TRBD1. Germline V lookup: CDR1 SNHLY, CDR2 FYNNEI. Unmatched junction bases numbered 3, after V lost 6 bases and J lost 6 bases. This CDR3 contains 13 residues. The CDR3 sequence: CASRRQGGNEQFF. The CDR3 bases are TGTGCCAGCAGAAGACAGGGGGGCAATGAGCAGTTCTTC.

This clone showed up just a few times. V usage is TRBV2 and J usage is TRBJ1-2; D not resolved. Between the trimmed V and J ends, which lost 5 bases and 4 bases, there was a span of 11 bases. Per germline, CDR1 SNHLY and CDR2 FYNNEI. CDR3 length: 13 amino acids. The CDR3 sequence: CASSPTFGYGYTF. The CDR3 nucleotides are TGTGCCAGCAGTCCTACCTTCGGCTATGGCTACACCTTC.

The rearrangement uses TRBV27 and TRBJ1-5, with 7 bases aligning to TRBD1. The germline CDR1 and CDR2 sequences are MNHEY and SMNVEV (reference sequence). This CDR3 has 15 residues. V dropped 6 bases and J dropped 6; count of bases not matched to a gene: 11. Here the CDR3 reads CASSNRGRPGQPQHF. Here the CDR3 DNA reads TGTGCCAGCAGCAATAGGGGGCGGCCTGGTCAGCCCCAGCATTTT.

The chain uses TRBV29-1 and TRBJ1-1; no reliable D call. The CDR3 totals 13 residues. V lost 6 bases and J 1 base, leaving 12 bases between the germline ends. The germline CDR1 and CDR2 sequences are SQVTM and ANQGSEA. CDR3 amino acids: CSVSPQPNTEAFF. The CDR3 DNA follows: TGCAGCGTCTCTCCCCAACCGAACACTGAAGCTTTCTTT.

DNA for the CDR3: TGTGCCAGCACTACCCGCCGGGGGGGCACAGATACGCAGTATTTT. It codes for CASTTRRGGTDTQYF. V gene TRBV2 combines with J gene TRBJ2-3; TRBD2 matches at 7 bases. V dropped 7 bases and J dropped 1; count of bases not matched to a gene: 8. The CDR3 sequence is 15 residues long. Germline V gene sequence: CDR1 SNHLY, CDR2 FYNNEI.

This chain links TRBV6-5 with TRBJ1-1; no firm D call. Per germline, CDR1 MNHEY and CDR2 SVGAGI. The CDR3 covers 13 residues. V was trimmed by 2 bases and J by 1 base, leaving 5 bases between them. CDR3 sequence reads: CASSYKRNTEAFF. Here the CDR3 DNA reads TGTGCCAGCAGTTACAAAAGGAACACTGAAGCTTTCTTT.

This clone was counted between two and nine times. The chain carries TRBV5-6 and TRBJ2-2; D could derive from TRBD1 or TRBD2 (5 bases each). Germline CDR1 reads SGHDT; CDR2 reads YYEEEE. The V gene lost 4 bases and the J gene lost 6 bases, with 10 bases spanning the gap. CDR3 length: 13 amino acids. As DNA, the CDR3 is TGTGCCAGCAGCAGACGGGACGCCGGGGAGCTGTTTTTT. Translated: CASSRRDAGELFF.

There are a few counts of this clone. The gene calls are TRBV28 and TRBJ2-7; possible D gene TRBD1, 5 bases. Germline CDR1 MDHEN, CDR2 SYDVKM. The CDR3 covers 15 residues. V was shortened by 5 bases and J by 2 bases, with 16 bases between the two germline ends. In DNA, the CDR3 is TGTGCCAGCAGTAACATCCGACAGCCTCCCTACGAGCAGTACTTC. As protein: CASSNIRQPPYEQYF.